The next 14 T cell receptor beta chains were all read from a single sample in a study of cytomegalovirus exposure and HLA in healthy donors. Sequencing was performed with immunoSEQ multiplex PCR; in TCRdb, only in-frame clones are kept and a portion is missing. The repertoire holds under 130,000 clones, with approximately 86% as singletons. The sequencing sample was made of PBMCs. These receptors were obtained from a young woman in good health and CMV-seropositive.

The chain uses TRBV5-1 and TRBJ2-5; a weak D match, TRBD2 (6 bases). The CDR3 length is 15 residues. The germline V gene encodes CDR1 SGHRS and CDR2 YFSETQ. Deletions cut 2 bases from V and 4 bases from J, with 15 bases between. The CDR3 bases are TGCGCCAGCAGCTTCCTAGCGATGGGCAGAGAGACCCAGTACTTC. Its translation is CASSFLAMGRETQYF.

The chain recombines TRBV29-1 with TRBJ2-7, with 9 bases fitting TRBD1. From germline, CDR1 is SQVTM and CDR2 ANQGSEA. Trimming took 6 bases from V and 2 from J; bases not matched to a gene: 8. CDR3 length equals 14 residues. DNA of the CDR3: TGCAGCGTGGGCCCCGGGACAGGGACCTACGAGCAGTACTTC. Its translation: CSVGPGTGTYEQYF.

The V call is TRBV9, the J call TRBJ2-7; TRBD1 agrees at 7 bases. The germline gives CDR1 SGDLS, CDR2 YYNGEE. J gave up 0 bases and V 4 bases, and 4 bases lay outside the gene matches. This CDR3 spans 14 amino acids. CDR3 region: CASSRTGSSYEQYF. The CDR3 DNA sequence: TGTGCCAGCAGCAGGACAGGTTCCTCCTACGAGCAGTACTTC.

The CDR3 sequence is CASGQTGDTQYF. CDR3 nucleotides: TGTGCCAGCGGGCAGACGGGGGATACGCAGTATTTT. The V and J genes are TRBV7-9 and TRBJ2-3; a possible D gene is TRBD2 (5 bases). The CDR3 loop spans 12 amino acids. V was cut by 8 bases and J by 6 bases, with 12 bases left in between. Germline V gene sequence: CDR1 SEHNR, CDR2 FQNEAQ (reference sequence). The full variable domain, rest sourced from reference TRBV7-9 and TRBJ2-3, is DTGVSQNPRHKITKRGQNVTFRCDPISEHNRLYWYRQTLGQGPEFLTYFQNEAQLEKSRLLSDRFSAERPKGSFSTLEIQRTEQGDSAMYLCASGQTGDTQYFGPGTRLTVL.

The CDR3 nucleotides read TGTGCCAGCAGCCAGAGGGGGGGCAACACAGATACGCAGTATTTT. Protein product: CASSQRGGNTDTQYF. V gene TRBV7-9 combines with J gene TRBJ2-3, with a tentative D call TRBD2 (7 bases). Between the trimmed V and J ends, which lost 5 bases and 2 bases, there was a span of 14 bases. The germline V gene encodes CDR1 SEHNR and CDR2 FQNEAQ (reference sequence). The CDR3 extends over 15 amino acids.

The chain is built from TRBV25-1 and TRBJ2-1, with a possible D match to TRBD2 (5 bases). CDR3 length: 13 amino acids. The germline V gene encodes CDR1 MGHDK and CDR2 SYGVNS. Trimming removed 1 base at V and 7 bases at J, with 8 bases between. The CDR3 is CASSESGLNEQFF. The CDR3 nucleotides read TGTGCCAGCAGTGAATCGGGGTTGAATGAGCAGTTCTTC.

The J gene is TRBJ2-3, the V gene TRBV9; 8 nucleotides line up with TRBD2. V shed 4 bases and J 4 bases; nucleotides not matched to a gene: 5. The V gene's germline CDR1 is SGDLS and CDR2 YYNGEE. CDR3 size: 14 residues. CDR3 in DNA: TGTGCCAGCAGCTTAAAGGGACTAGCAGATACGCAGTATTTT. Translating it yields CASSLKGLADTQYF.

J is TRBJ2-1 and V is TRBV19; D not resolved. The germline V gene encodes CDR1 LNHDA and CDR2 SQIVND (reference sequence). The CDR3 is made up of 15 amino acids. Trimming shortened V by 4 bases and J by 0 bases, and 10 bases separated the two germline ends. In DNA, the CDR3 is TGTGCCAGTAGTACAAGCGCCAGCTCCTACAATGAGCAGTTCTTC. This encodes CASSTSASSYNEQFF.

The CDR3 nucleotides read TGTGCCAGCAGCTTAGACAGGGTTAACTATGGCTACACCTTC. Encoded protein: CASSLDRVNYGYTF. J is TRBJ1-2 and V is TRBV7-2; TRBD1 might be the D (6 bases). This CDR3 spans 14 amino acids. V was clipped by 1 base and J by 1 base, with 7 bases between them. The germline V gene has CDR1 SGHTA and CDR2 FQGNSA.

The J gene is TRBJ1-5, the V gene TRBV7-9; 7 nucleotides align to TRBD1. Losses at the gene ends were 5 bases for V and 1 base for J; bases not matched to a gene: 8. Germline-derived CDR1 and CDR2 are SEHNR and FQNEAQ (reference sequence). This CDR3 comprises 16 residues. In DNA form, the CDR3 reads TGTGCCAGCAGCCCCGAAGGGGGCAGAAGCAATCAGCCCCAGCATTTT. This encodes CASSPEGGRSNQPQHF.

The chain couples TRBV10-3 to TRBJ1-2; D is undetermined. The V end lost 5 bases, the J end lost 2 bases, and 6 bases lay between the germline ends. Per the germline V gene, CDR1 is ENHRY and CDR2 is SYGVKD. CDR3 length equals 12 residues. CDR3: CAISTQNYGYTF. For the CDR3, the DNA is TGTGCCATCAGTACGCAGAACTATGGCTACACCTTC.

V gene TRBV7-9 combines with J gene TRBJ1-1; D unresolved. The CDR3 has 14 residues. Trimming shortened V by 1 base and J by 8 bases, and 14 bases separated the two germline ends. From germline, CDR1 is SEHNR and CDR2 FQNEAQ (reference sequence). This CDR3 reads CASSLVLGEGEAFF. The CDR3 DNA sequence: TGTGCCAGCAGCTTAGTGCTCGGGGAAGGAGAAGCTTTCTTT. Supplemented by reference TRBV7-9 and TRBJ1-1, the full variable domain reads DTGVSQNPRHKITKRGQNVTFRCDPISEHNRLYWYRQTLGQGPEFLTYFQNEAQLEKSRLLSDRFSAERPKGSFSTLEIQRTEQGDSAMYLCASSLVLGEGEAFFGQGTRLTVV.

The V and J genes are TRBV19 and TRBJ1-2, with a tentative D call TRBD1 (5 bases). The CDR3 covers 15 residues. V lost 8 bases, J lost 2 bases, and 18 bases lay in between. Germline-derived CDR1 and CDR2 are LNHDA and SQIVND (reference sequence). CDR3 region: CASGFTGTVNYGYTF. The DNA of the CDR3 is TGTGCCAGTGGGTTTACCGGGACTGTCAACTATGGCTACACCTTC.

This chain joins TRBV4-1 and TRBJ2-7; unclear D gene. Germline values: CDR1 MGHRA, CDR2 YSYEKL. Trimming pared 0 bases from V and 6 bases from J, leaving 15 bases between. This CDR3 contains 15 residues. The CDR3, as DNA: TGCGCCAGCAGCCAAGACGCGGATGTACATGGCGAGCAGTACTTC. Residues: CASSQDADVHGEQYF.